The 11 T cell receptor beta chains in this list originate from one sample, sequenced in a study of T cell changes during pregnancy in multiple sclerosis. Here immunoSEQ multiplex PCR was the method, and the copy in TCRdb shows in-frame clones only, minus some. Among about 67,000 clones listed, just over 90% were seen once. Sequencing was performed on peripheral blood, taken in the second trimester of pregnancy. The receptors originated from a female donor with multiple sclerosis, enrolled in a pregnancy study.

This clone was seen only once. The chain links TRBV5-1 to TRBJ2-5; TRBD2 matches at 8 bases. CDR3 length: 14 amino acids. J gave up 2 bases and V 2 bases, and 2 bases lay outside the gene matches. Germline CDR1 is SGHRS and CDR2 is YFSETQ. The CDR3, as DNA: TGCGCCAGCAGCTTACTAGCGGCTCAAGAGACCCAGTACTTC. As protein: CASSLLAAQETQYF.

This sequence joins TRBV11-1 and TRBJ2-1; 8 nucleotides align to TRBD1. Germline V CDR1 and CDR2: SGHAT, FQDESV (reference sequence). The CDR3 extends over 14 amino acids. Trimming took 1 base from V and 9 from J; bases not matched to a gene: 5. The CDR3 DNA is TGTGCCAGCAGCTTAGGACAGGGGAGAGTTGAGCAGTTCTTC. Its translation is CASSLGQGRVEQFF.

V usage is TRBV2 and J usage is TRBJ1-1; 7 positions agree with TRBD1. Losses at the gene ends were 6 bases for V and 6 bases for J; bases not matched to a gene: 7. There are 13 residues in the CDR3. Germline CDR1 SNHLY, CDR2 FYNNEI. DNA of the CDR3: TGTGCCAGCAGGTACAGGGGTGTCCCTGAAGCTTTCTTT. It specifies CASRYRGVPEAFF.

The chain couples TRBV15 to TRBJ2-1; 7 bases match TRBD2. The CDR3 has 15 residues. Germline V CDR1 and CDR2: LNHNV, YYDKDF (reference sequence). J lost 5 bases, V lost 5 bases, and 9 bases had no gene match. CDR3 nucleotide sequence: TGTGCCACCAGCGAGGGGACTATCAGAGACAATGAGCAGTTCTTC. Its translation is CATSEGTIRDNEQFF. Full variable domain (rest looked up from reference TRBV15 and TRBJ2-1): DAMVIQNPRYQVTQFGKPVTLSCSQTLNHNVMYWYQQKSSQAPKLLFHYYDKDFNNEADTPDNFQSRRPNTSFCFLDIRSPGLGDTAMYLCATSEGTIRDNEQFFGPGTRLTVL.

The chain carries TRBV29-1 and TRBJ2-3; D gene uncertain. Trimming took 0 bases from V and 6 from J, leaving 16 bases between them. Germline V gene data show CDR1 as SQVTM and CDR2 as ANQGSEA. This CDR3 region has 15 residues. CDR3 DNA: TGCAGCGTTGAAGAATGGCACCAGCGAGCGGATACGCAGTATTTT. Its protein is CSVEEWHQRADTQYF.

CDR3 residues: CSAPTGWETQYF. CDR3 sequence (DNA): TGCAGCGCCCCGACAGGGTGGGAGACCCAGTACTTC. The genes are TRBV29-1 and TRBJ2-5; 7 bases are a match to TRBD1. V shed 7 bases, J shed 5 bases, and the junction held 7 bases outside the gene matches. The germline CDR1 and CDR2 sequences are SQVTM and ANQGSEA. This CDR3 contains 12 residues.

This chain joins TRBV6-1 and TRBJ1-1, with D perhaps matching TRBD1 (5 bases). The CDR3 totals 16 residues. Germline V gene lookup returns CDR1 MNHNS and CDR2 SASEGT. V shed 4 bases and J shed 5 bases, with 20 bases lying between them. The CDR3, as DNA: TGTGCCAGCAGTGTAAGGGGTAGGGGAGCGGGGACTGAAGCTTTCTTT. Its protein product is CASSVRGRGAGTEAFF.

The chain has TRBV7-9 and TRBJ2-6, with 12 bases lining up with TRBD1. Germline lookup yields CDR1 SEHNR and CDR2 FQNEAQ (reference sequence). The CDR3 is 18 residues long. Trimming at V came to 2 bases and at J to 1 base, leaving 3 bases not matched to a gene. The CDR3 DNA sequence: TGTGCCAGCAGCTTACCGGGACAGGGGGCATCTGGGGCCAACGTCCTGACTTTC. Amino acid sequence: CASSLPGQGASGANVLTF.

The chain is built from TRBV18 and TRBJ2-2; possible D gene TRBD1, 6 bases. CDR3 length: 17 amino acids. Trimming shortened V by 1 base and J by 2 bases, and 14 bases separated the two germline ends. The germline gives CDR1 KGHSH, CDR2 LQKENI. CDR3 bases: TGTGCCAGCTCACCACAGAATAGGGACATAAACACCGGGGAGCTGTTTTTT. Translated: CASSPQNRDINTGELFF.

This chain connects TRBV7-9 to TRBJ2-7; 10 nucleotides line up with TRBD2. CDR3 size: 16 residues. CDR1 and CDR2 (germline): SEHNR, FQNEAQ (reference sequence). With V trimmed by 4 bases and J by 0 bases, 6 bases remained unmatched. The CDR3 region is CASSSTSGILSYEQYF. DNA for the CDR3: TGTGCCAGCAGCTCAACTAGCGGGATACTCTCCTACGAGCAGTACTTC.

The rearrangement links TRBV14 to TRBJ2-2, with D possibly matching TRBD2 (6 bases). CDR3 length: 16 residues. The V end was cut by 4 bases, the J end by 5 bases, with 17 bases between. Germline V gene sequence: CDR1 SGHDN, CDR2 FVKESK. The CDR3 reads CASSPGVAGITGELFF. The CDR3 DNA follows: TGTGCCAGCAGCCCGGGAGTCGCAGGGATAACCGGGGAGCTGTTTTTT.